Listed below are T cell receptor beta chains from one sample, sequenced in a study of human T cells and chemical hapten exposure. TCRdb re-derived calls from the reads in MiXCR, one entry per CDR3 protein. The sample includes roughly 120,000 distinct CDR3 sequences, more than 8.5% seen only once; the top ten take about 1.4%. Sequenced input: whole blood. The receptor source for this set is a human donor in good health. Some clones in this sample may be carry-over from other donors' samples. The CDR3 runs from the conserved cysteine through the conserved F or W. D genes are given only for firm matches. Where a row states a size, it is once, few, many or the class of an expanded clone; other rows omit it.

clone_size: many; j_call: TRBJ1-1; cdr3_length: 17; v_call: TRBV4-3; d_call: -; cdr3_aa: CASSQDTMRQENTEAFF; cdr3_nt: TGCGCCAGCAGCCAAGATACAATGAGGCAGGAAAACACTGAAGCTTTCTTT
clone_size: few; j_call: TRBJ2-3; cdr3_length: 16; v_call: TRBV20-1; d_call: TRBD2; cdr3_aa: CSATHGLAPITDTQYF; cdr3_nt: TGCAGTGCCACCCACGGACTAGCGCCGATCACAGATACGCAGTATTTT
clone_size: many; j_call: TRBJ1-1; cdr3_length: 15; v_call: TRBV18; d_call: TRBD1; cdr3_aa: CASSPPTGDYTEAFF; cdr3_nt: TGTGCCAGCTCACCTCCGACAGGGGATTACACTGAAGCTTTCTTT
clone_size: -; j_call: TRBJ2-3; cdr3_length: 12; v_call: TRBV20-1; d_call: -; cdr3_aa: CSAMRSGDTQYF; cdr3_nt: TGCAGTGCTATGCGATCAGGGGATACGCAGTATTTT
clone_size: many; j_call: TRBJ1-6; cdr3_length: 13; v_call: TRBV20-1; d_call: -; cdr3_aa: CSAREGGASPLHF; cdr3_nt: TGCAGTGCTCGAGAGGGGGGGGCGTCACCCCTCCACTTT
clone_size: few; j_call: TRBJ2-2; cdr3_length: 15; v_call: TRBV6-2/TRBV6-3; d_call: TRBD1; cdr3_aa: CATRTRTGYTGELFF; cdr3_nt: TGTGCCACAAGAACGCGGACAGGTTACACCGGGGAGCTGTTTTTT
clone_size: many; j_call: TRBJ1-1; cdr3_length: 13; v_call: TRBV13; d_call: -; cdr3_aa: CASSLMVSPEAFF; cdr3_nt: TGTGCCAGCAGCCTAATGGTGAGCCCTGAAGCTTTCTTT
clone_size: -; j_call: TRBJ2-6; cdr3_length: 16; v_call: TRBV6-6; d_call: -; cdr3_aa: CASSYSGLGGANVLTF; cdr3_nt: TGTGCCAGCAGTTACTCAGGGTTAGGTGGGGCCAACGTCCTGACTTTC
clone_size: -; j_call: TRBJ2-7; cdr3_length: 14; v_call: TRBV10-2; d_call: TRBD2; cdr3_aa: CASTPGLETYEQYF; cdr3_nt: TGCGCCAGCACACCGGGACTAGAAACCTACGAGCAGTACTTC
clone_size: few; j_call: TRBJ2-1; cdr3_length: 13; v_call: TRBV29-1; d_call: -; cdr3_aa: CSVKGLFYNEQFF; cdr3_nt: TGCAGCGTTAAGGGACTGTTTTACAATGAGCAGTTCTTC
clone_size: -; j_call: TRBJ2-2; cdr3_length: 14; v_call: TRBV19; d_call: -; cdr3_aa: CASSPNKNTGELFF; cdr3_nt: TGTGCCAGTAGTCCCAATAAGAACACCGGGGAGCTGTTTTTT